The clone carrying this T cell receptor beta chain was counted many times. Its specificity is not known. This record belongs to a study of vaccination effects on CD4 cells after COVID-19. Whole-study findings and limits: Few convalescent patients were included, and no early post-infection timepoints were sampled. Clones arising from infection and from vaccination showed marked clonal contraction late after vaccination.

Only in-frame clones appear in the TCRdb table, and some are missing; sequencing was by immunoSEQ multiplex PCR. This table has approximately 68,000 clones, around 81% appearing once. Expansion of antigen-specific CD4+ T cells with viral peptide pools was carried out by the ViraFEST assay before sequencing. Once cultured for 9 to 11 days, the cells underwent separation to obtain CD4+ T cells. The vaccine recipients had no prior SARS-CoV-2 infection, with negative nucleocapsid antibodies. IL-2 medium supplanted half the medium on days 3 and 7. Germline trimming cut 6 bases from V and 6 bases from J; bases unmatched to any gene: 5. From germline, CDR1 is SNHLY and CDR2 FYNNEI. This CDR3 contains 14 residues.

Sample: CD4+ T cells from PBMCs cultured with SARS-CoV-2 spike peptides, taken before COVID-19 vaccination. This TCR derives from a human donor who received a COVID-19 vaccine. J is TRBJ2-2 and V is TRBV2; 9 nucleotides match TRBD1. The DNA of the CDR3 is TGTGCCAGCAGGGACAGGGGATCGGCCGGGGAGCTGTTTTTT. Its translation is CASRDRGSAGELFF.